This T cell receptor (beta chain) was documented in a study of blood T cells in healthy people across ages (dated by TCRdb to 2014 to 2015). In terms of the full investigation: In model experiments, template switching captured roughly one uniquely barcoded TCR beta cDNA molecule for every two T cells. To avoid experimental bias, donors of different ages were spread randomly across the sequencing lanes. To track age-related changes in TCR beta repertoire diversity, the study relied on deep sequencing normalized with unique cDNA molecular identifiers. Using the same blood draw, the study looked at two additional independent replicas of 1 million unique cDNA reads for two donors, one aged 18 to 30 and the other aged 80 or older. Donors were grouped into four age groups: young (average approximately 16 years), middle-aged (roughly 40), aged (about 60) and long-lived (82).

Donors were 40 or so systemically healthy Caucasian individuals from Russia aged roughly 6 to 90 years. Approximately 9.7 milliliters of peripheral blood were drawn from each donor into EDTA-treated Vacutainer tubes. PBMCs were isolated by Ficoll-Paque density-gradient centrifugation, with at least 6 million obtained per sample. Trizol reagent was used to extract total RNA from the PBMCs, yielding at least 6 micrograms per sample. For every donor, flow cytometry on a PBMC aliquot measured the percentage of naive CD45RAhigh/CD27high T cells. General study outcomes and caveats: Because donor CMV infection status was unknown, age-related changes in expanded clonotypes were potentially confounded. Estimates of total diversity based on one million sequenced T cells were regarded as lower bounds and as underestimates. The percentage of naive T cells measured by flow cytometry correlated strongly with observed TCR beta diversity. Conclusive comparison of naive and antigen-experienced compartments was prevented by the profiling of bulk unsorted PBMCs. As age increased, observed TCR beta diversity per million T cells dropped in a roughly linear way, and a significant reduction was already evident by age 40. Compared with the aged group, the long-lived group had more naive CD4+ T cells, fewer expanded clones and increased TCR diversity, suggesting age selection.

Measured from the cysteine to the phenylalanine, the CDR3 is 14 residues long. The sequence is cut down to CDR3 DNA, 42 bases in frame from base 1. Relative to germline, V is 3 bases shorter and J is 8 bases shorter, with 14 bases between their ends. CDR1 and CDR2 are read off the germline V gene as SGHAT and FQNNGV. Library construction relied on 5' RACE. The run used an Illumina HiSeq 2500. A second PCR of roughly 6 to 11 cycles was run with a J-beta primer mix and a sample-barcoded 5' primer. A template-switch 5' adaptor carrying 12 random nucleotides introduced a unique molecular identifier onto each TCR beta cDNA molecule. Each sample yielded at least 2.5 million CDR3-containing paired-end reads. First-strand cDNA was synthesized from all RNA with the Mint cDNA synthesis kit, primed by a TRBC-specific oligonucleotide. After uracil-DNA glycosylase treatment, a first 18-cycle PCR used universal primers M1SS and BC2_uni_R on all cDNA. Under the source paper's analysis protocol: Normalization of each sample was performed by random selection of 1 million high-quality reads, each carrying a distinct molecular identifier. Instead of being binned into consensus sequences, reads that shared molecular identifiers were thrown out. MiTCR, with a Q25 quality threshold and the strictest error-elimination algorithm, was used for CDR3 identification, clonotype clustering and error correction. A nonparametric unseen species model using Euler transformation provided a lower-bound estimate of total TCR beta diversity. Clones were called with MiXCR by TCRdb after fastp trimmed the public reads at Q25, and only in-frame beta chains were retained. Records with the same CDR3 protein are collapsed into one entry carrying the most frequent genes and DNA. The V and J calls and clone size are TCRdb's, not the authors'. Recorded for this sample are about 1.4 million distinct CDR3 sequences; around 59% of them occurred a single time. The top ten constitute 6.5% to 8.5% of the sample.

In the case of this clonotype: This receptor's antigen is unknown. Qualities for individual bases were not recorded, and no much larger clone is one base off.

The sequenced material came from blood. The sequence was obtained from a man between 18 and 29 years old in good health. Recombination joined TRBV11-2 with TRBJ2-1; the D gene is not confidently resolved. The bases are TGTGCCAGCAGCTTGGGCCAGTCCCCCCATGAGCAGTTCTTC. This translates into CASSLGQSPHEQFF.